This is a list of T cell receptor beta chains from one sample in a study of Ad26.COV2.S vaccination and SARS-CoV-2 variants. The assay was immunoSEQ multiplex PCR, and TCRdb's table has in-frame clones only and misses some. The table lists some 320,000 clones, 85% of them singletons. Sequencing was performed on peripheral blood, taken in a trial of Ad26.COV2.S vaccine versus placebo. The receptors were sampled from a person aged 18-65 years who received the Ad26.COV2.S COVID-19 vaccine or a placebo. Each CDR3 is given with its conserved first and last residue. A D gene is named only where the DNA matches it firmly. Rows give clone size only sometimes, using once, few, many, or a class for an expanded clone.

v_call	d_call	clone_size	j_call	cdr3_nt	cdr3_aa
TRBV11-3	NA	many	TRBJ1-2	TGTGCCAGCAGCTTAGGCGGCGCGACGGCAAAAGCTAACTATGGCTACACCTTC	CASSLGGATAKANYGYTF
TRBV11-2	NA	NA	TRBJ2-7	TGTGCCAGCAGCCCCTACAGTGGACAGTCTTGGGAGCAGTACTTC	CASSPYSGQSWEQYF
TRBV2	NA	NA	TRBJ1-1	TGTGCCAGCAGTCCCCGTAGCACCGGGAACACTGAAGCTTTCTTT	CASSPRSTGNTEAFF
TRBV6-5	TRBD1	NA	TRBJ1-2	TGTGCCAGCAGTATACGGACAGGGTCTAACTATGGCTACACCTTC	CASSIRTGSNYGYTF
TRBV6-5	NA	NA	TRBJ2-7	TGTGCCGGTGGTGGTGGACGCAACTACGAGCAGTACTTC	CAGGGGRNYEQYF
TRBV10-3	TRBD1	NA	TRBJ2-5	TGTGCCATCAGTGAGTCGTCGGGACAGGGTGGAGAGACCCAGTACTTC	CAISESSGQGGETQYF
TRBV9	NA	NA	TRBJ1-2	TGTGCCAGCAGCGTCCTTAGTAGGGAGCCAGGGGATAACTATGGCTACACCTTC	CASSVLSREPGDNYGYTF
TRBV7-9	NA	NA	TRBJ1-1	TGTGCCAGCAGCGAGGACTCTGAAGCTTTCTTT	CASSEDSEAFF
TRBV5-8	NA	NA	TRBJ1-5	TGTGCCAGCAGCTTCGGGAGCAATCAGCCCCAGCATTTT	CASSFGSNQPQHF
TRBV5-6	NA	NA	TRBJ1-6	TGTGCCAGCAGCTTGTCCAGGAGGCGCAACTCCTATAATTCACCCCTCCACTTT	CASSLSRRRNSYNSPLHF
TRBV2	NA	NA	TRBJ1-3	TGTGCCAGCAGTGACTCGGGGGTGCGCGGAAACACCATATATTTT	CASSDSGVRGNTIYF
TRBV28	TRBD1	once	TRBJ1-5	TGTGCCAGCAGCTACCCGACAGGGGGCAATCAGCCCCAGCATTTT	CASSYPTGGNQPQHF
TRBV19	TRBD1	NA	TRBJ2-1	TGTGCCAGTAGTACCCGGGACAGACCTTACCTATTCTTC	CASSTRDRPYLFF
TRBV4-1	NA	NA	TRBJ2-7	TGCGCCAGCAGCCAAGGAGGGGGATCCTACGAGCAGTACTTC	CASSQGGGSYEQYF
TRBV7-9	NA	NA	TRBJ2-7	TGTGCCAGCAGCACAGGCGAGGGGAAATACGAGCAGTACTTC	CASSTGEGKYEQYF
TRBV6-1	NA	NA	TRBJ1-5	TGTGCCAGCAGTGAAGAGGTGTACGGCAGTTATAGCAATCAGCCCCAGCATTTT	CASSEEVYGSYSNQPQHF
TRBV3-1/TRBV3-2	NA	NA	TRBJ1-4	TGTGCCAGCAGCCAACTCTCAGAAAAACTGTTTTTT	CASSQLSEKLFF
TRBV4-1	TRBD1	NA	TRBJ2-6	TGCGCCAGCAGCCAAGGACAGGGGACCGGGGCCAACGTCCTGACTTTC	CASSQGQGTGANVLTF
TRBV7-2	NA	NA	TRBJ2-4	TGTGCCAGCACTACATGGCCCAGGGAGGAGAACATTCAGTACTTC	CASTTWPREENIQYF
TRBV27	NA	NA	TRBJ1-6	TGTGCCAGCAGTTTCACGGGGGAGAATTCACCCCTCCACTTT	CASSFTGENSPLHF
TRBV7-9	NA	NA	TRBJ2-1	TGTGCCAGCAGCTCAAAGACCGGGACACCCAACAATGAGCAGTTCTTC	CASSSKTGTPNNEQFF
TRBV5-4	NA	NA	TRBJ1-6	TGTGCCAGCAGCTTCGGTCAGGGCTATAATTCACCCCTCCACTTT	CASSFGQGYNSPLHF
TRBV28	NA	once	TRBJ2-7	TGTGCCAGCAGTGCGGACTACGAGCAGTACTTC	CASSADYEQYF
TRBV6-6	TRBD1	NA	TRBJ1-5	TGTGCCAGCAGTCGGTGGGACGGGACAGCCCGTACTTTT	CASSRWDGTARTF
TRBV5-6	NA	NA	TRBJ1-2	TGTGCCAGCAGCTTGGGGCAGGACTATGGCTACACCTTC	CASSLGQDYGYTF
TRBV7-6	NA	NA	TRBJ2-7	TGTGCCAGCAGCTTAGCTCCCCGGGTGTGGGCAGGGGACTCCTACGAGCAGTACTTC	CASSLAPRVWAGDSYEQYF
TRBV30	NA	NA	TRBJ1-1	TGTGCCTGGAGTGTACCCGTTGGAGTCACAGACACTGAAGCTTTCTTT	CAWSVPVGVTDTEAFF
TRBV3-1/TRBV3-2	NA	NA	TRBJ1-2	TGTGCCAGCAGCCAAGGAGGACAATCTCGGGGCTACACCTTC	CASSQGGQSRGYTF
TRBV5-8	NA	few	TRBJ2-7	TGTGCCAGCAGCTTGGGGTTTAAATGGGCAGGGACAAACGAGCAGTACTTC	CASSLGFKWAGTNEQYF
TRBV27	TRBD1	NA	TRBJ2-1	TGTGCCAGCAGTGTTCTACGGGACAGGGGGTACAATGAGCAGTTCTTC	CASSVLRDRGYNEQFF
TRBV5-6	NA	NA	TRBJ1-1	TGTGCCAGCAGCTTGGGGATTGAAGCTTTCTTT	CASSLGIEAFF
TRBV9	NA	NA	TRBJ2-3	TGTGCCAGCAGCGTCCCAGGGGGCGGGGGGGCCACAGATACGCAGTATTTT	CASSVPGGGGATDTQYF
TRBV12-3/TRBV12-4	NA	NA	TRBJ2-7	TGTGCCAGCAGCACCTCCCACGAGCAGTACTTC	CASSTSHEQYF
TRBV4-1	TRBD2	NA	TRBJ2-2	TGCGCCAGCAGCTCCCGCGGACTAGCGGGGGCCGCGAACACCGGGGAGCTGTTTTTT	CASSSRGLAGAANTGELFF
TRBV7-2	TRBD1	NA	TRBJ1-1	TGTGCCAGCAGCCCTAAGGGACAGACGAACACTGAAGCTTTCTTT	CASSPKGQTNTEAFF
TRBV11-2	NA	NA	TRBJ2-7	TGTGCCAGCAGCTTAAGCAGGTGGCCTTTCGGAGAGCAGTACTTC	CASSLSRWPFGEQYF
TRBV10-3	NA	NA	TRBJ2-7	TGTGCCATCAGACAGGAGTACGAGCAGTACTTC	CAIRQEYEQYF
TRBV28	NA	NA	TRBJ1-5	TGTGCCAGCAGGGGGGGAAGGGGAAACAATCAGCCCCAGCATTTT	CASRGGRGNNQPQHF
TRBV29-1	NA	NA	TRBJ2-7	TGCAGCGTTGAAGGGACAGTCGCATACGAGCAGTACTTC	CSVEGTVAYEQYF
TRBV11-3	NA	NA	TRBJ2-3	TGTGCCAGCAGCTTGTCGTGGGGCGGGGTGACAGATACGCAGTATTTT	CASSLSWGGVTDTQYF
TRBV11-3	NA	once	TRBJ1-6	TGTGCCAGCAGCTTAGATGGACACCGTAATTCACCCCTCCACTTT	CASSLDGHRNSPLHF
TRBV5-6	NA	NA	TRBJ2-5	TGTGCCAGCAGCTTCATCAGGATGCGGACCCAGTACTTC	CASSFIRMRTQYF
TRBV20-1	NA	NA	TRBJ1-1	TGCAGTGCTAGTCCCCCAACAGGGAGCGCTGAAGCTTTCTTT	CSASPPTGSAEAFF
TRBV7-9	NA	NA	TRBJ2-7	TGTGCCAGCAGCACGACACGGGGATCGGAGCAGTACTTC	CASSTTRGSEQYF
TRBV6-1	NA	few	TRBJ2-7	TGTGCCAGCAGTGAAACGGGGGGCAGGTACGAGCAGTACTTC	CASSETGGRYEQYF
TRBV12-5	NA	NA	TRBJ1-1	TGTGCTAGTGGTTTGGGGAACACTGAAGCTTTCTTT	CASGLGNTEAFF
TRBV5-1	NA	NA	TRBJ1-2	TGCGCCAGCAGGGAAGAGAACTATGGCTACACCTTC	CASREENYGYTF
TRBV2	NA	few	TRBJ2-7	TGTGCCAGCAGTAGAATCCCTTTCGCTACCTACGAGCAGTACTTC	CASSRIPFATYEQYF
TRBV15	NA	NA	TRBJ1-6	TGTGCCACCAGCAGAGATCGCGGATCACCCCTCCACTTT	CATSRDRGSPLHF
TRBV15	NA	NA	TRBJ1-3	TGTGCCACCAGCAGAGGCTGGGGGCGGAACTCTGGAAACACCATATATTTT	CATSRGWGRNSGNTIYF
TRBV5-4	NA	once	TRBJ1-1	TGTGCCAGCAGCCCGGGACAAAACACTGAAGCTTTCTTT	CASSPGQNTEAFF
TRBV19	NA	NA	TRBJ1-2	TGTGCCAGTGGAATCCGGGACACTAACTATGGCTACACCTTC	CASGIRDTNYGYTF